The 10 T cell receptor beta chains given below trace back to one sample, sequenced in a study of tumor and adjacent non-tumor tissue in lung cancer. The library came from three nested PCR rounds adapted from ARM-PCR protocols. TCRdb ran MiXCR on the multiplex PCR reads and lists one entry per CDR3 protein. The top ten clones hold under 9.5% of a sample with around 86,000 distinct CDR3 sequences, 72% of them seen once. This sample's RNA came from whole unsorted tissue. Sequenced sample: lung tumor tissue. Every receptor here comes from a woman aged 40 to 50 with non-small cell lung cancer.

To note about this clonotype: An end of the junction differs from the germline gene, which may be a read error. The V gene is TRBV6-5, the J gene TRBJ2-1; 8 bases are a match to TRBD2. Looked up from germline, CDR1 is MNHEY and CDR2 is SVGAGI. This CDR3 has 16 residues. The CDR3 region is CTRSYSGGRSFGGQFF. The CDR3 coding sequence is TGTACCAGGAGTTACTCTGGCGGGAGGTCCTTTGGCGGGCAGTTCTTC.

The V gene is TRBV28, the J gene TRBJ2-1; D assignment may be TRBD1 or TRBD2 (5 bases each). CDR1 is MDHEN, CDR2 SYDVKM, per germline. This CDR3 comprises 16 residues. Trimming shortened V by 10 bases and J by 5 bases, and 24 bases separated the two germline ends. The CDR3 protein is CANIEGFRRLNNEQFF. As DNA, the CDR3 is TGTGCCAACATAGAGGGGTTTCGGAGGCTTAACAATGAGCAGTTCTTC.

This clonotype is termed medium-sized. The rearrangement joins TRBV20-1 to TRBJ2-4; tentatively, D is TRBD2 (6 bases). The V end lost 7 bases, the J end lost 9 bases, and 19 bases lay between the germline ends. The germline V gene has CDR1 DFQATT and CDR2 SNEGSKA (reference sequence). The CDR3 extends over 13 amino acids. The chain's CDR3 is CSGGGEEGIIQYF. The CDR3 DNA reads TGCAGTGGGGGAGGAGAGGAGGGGATCATTCAGTACTTC.

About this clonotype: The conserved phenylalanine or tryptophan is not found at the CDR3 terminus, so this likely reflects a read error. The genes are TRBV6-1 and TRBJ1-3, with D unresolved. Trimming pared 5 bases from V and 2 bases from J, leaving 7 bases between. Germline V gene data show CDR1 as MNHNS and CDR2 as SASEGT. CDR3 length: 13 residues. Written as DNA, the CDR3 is TGTGCCAGCAGTAGCAGTCCTGGAAACACCATATATATT. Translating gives CASSSSPGNTIYI.

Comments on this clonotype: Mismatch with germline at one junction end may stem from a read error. The CDR3 sequence is CASSQAVTGASYGYTF. CDR3 sequence (DNA): TGCGCTAGCAGCCAAGCTGTAACAGGGGCGTCGTATGGCTACACCTTC. V gene TRBV4-1 combines with J gene TRBJ1-2, with TRBD1 matching 7 bases. The CDR3 loop spans 16 amino acids. Per the germline V gene, CDR1 is MGHRA and CDR2 is YSYEKL.

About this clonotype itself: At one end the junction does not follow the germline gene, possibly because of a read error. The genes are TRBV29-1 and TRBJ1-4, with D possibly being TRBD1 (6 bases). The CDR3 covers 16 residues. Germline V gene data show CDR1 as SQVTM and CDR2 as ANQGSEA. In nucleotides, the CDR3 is TGCAGCCTTGAAGGGGGGGTGGAGGCAACTAATGAAAAACTGTTTTTT. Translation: CSLEGGVEATNEKLFF.

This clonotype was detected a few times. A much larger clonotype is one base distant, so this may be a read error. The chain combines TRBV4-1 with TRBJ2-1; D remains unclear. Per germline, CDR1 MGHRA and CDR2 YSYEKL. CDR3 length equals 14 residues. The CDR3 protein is CTSSQGKRQVEQFF. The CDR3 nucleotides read TGCACCAGCAGCCAAGGGAAACGACAAGTGGAGCAGTTCTTC.

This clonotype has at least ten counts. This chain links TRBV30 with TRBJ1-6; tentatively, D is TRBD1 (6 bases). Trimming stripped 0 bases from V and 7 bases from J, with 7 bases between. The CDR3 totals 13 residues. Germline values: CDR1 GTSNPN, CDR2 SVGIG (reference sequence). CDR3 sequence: CAWSVQGNSPLHF. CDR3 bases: TGTGCCTGGAGTGTACAGGGAAATTCACCCCTCCACTTT. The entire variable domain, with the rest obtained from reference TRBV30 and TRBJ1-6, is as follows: SQTIHQWPATLVQPVGSPLSLECTVEGTSNPNLYWYRQAAGRGLQLLFYSVGIGQISSEVPQNLSASRPQDRQFILSSKKLLLSDSGFYLCAWSVQGNSPLHFGNGTRLTVT.

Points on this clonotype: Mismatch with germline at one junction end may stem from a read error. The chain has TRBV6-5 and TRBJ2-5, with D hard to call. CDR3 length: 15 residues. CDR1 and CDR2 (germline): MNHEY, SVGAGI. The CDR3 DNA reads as TGTGTCAGCAGCTACTCCGCGCAGCTTCAAGAGACCCAGTACTTC. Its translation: CVSSYSAQLQETQYF.

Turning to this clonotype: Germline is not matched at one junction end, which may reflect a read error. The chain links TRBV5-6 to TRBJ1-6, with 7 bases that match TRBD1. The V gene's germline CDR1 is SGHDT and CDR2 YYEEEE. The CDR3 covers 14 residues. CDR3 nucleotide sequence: TGTGCTAGCAGAAAGGGGGCGGCGAATTCACTCCTCCACTTT. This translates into CASRKGAANSLLHF.